Presented here are 18 T cell receptor beta chains from one specimen sequenced in a study of blood T cells in healthy people across ages. It was with a sample-barcoded 5' primer and a J-beta primer mix that a second PCR of roughly 7 to 12 cycles was run. A single record per CDR3 protein comes from TCRdb applying MiXCR to the 5' RACE reads. The sample shows around 1,700,000 distinct CDR3 sequences, roughly 28% of them seen only once. The sample was blood. The receptor set was obtained from a woman aged 25 to 45 in good health.

This clonotype was detected a few times. The rearrangement uses TRBV29-1 and TRBJ2-7; TRBD1 is a possible D gene (6 bases). The CDR3 extends over 14 amino acids. Germline assignment: CDR1 SQVTM and CDR2 ANQGSEA. V dropped 4 bases and J dropped 2 bases, with 15 bases sitting between them. This chain's CDR3 is CSVVQGSLAYEQYF. The CDR3 DNA sequence: TGCAGCGTTGTACAGGGTTCCCTCGCCTACGAGCAGTACTTC.

This chain joins TRBV13 and TRBJ2-6, with D tentatively TRBD2 (5 bases). The CDR3 consists of 16 residues. Germline V gene sequence: CDR1 PRHDT, CDR2 FYEKMQ (reference sequence). Trimming shortened V by 2 bases and J by 0 bases, and 8 bases separated the two germline ends. The CDR3 nucleotides are TGTGCCAGCAGCTTAAGTCGGGGCTCTGGGGCCAACGTCCTGACTTTC. Its protein is CASSLSRGSGANVLTF.

The chain carries TRBV5-1 and TRBJ2-4; D is undetermined. Germline V gene data show CDR1 as SGHRS and CDR2 as YFSETQ. With 0 bases removed from V and 3 bases from J, the gap between germline ends came to 10 bases. This CDR3 has 15 residues. CDR3 sequence: CASSLAGVDKNIQYF. Written as DNA, the CDR3 is TGCGCCAGCAGCTTGGCTGGGGTTGACAAAAACATTCAGTACTTC.

The chain has TRBV10-3 and TRBJ1-2; D is unresolved. V lost 4 bases to trimming and J lost 4 bases, with 7 bases between them. The V gene's germline CDR1 is ENHRY and CDR2 SYGVKD. This CDR3 region has 12 residues. The CDR3 protein is CAISGVVYGYTF. For the CDR3, the DNA is TGTGCCATCAGTGGTGTGGTCTATGGCTACACCTTC.

V is TRBV3-1 and J is TRBJ1-6; D perhaps matches TRBD1 (6 bases). This CDR3 has 14 amino acids. Germline CDR1 is LGHDT and CDR2 is YNNKEL (reference sequence). V was trimmed by 2 bases and J by 7 bases, leaving 9 bases between them. The CDR3 spells CASSQPDRNSPLHF. CDR3 coding DNA: TGTGCCAGCAGCCAACCGGACAGAAATTCACCCCTCCACTTT.

This clonotype was found many times. The rearrangement links TRBV27 to TRBJ1-2, with D perhaps TRBD1 (6 bases). V dropped 4 bases and J dropped 7 bases, with 13 bases sitting between them. This CDR3 has 13 residues. The germline V gene encodes CDR1 MNHEY and CDR2 SMNVEV (reference sequence). The DNA for the CDR3 is TGTGCCAGCAGTTCGACACAGGGAATTGGCTACACCTTC. As protein: CASSSTQGIGYTF.

In DNA form, the CDR3 reads TGTGCCAGCAGCCTCCGGGACAGGAACAATGAGCAGTACTTC. It yields the protein CASSLRDRNNEQYF. The rearrangement links TRBV7-9 to TRBJ2-4; 8 nucleotides line up with TRBD1. The CDR3 loop spans 14 amino acids. CDR1 SEHNR and CDR2 FQNEAQ come from the germline V gene (reference sequence). The V gene end was trimmed by 5 bases and the J gene end by 13 bases; junction bases not matched to a gene: 13.

To note about this clonotype: The conserved final phenylalanine or tryptophan is absent from the CDR3, which likely points to a read error. The rearrangement links TRBV25-1 to TRBJ1-1; D might be TRBD1 (6 bases). The germline V gene has CDR1 MGHDK and CDR2 SYGVNS. This CDR3 has 14 amino acids. V lost 5 bases, J lost 2 bases, and 12 bases lay in between. The CDR3 reads CASSRPGVNTEAFC. Here the CDR3 DNA reads TGTGCCAGCAGTCGCCCAGGGGTTAACACTGAAGCTTTCTGT.

This CDR3 reads CSAPGLAGGPDEQFF. The CDR3 coding sequence is TGCAGTGCTCCGGGACTAGCGGGGGGGCCGGATGAGCAGTTCTTC. J is TRBJ2-1 and V is TRBV20-1; 16 bases are a match to TRBD2. The CDR3 totals 15 residues. CDR1 and CDR2 from the germline V gene are DFQATT and SNEGSKA (reference sequence). The junction had 6 bases not matched to a gene; V was cut back by 5 bases and J by 8 bases.

This chain connects TRBV5-1 to TRBJ2-1, with 8 bases that match TRBD1. The V segment lost 3 bases and the J segment 8 bases; nucleotides outside the gene matches: 7. The CDR3 is made up of 14 amino acids. In germline, CDR1 is SGHRS, CDR2 YFSETQ. The chain's CDR3 is CASSYGQGLDEQFF. The CDR3 DNA reads TGCGCCAGCAGCTATGGACAGGGTCTCGATGAGCAGTTCTTC.

In the case of this clonotype: Its ends do not fully match the called genes, so a read error is possible. The chain carries TRBV12-3 or TRBV12-4 and TRBJ2-1; 7 bases line up with TRBD1. The CDR3 is made up of 16 amino acids. The CDR3 bases are TGTGCCAGCAGGCCAGACACAGGGGCCAGCTACAATGAGCAGGTCTTC. It is translated as CASRPDTGASYNEQVF.

Note on this clonotype: A junction end diverges from the germline sequence, so it may reflect a read error. The chain recombines TRBV7-2 with TRBJ2-3; 7 nucleotides match TRBD2. CDR3 length: 13 amino acids. Germline CDR1 SGHTA, CDR2 FQGNSA. The CDR3 DNA is TGTGCCAGCAGCTCCCAGCGGGGAGATGCGCAGTATTTT. Encoded protein: CASSSQRGDAQYF.

This clonotype was counted at least ten times. The chain links TRBV24-1 to TRBJ2-5, with D tentatively TRBD1 or TRBD2 (5 bases each). CDR3 length equals 17 residues. The V end was cut by 3 bases, the J end by 1 base, with 17 bases between. Germline V lookup: CDR1 KGHDR, CDR2 SFDVKD. CDR3 DNA: TGTGCCACCAGTGATCCCCGGGGCGGCACAGCCCAAGAGACCCAGTACTTC. Amino acids: CATSDPRGGTAQETQYF.

This clonotype was found a few times. The V gene is TRBV5-6, the J gene TRBJ1-2, with D perhaps matching TRBD1 (6 bases). From germline, CDR1 is SGHDT and CDR2 YYEEEE. V was clipped by 5 bases and J by 7 bases, with 15 bases between them. The CDR3 is 13 residues long. The CDR3 DNA reads as TGTGCCAGCAGACAGGGAACGGCGGGTGGCTACACCTTC. This translates into CASRQGTAGGYTF.

The J gene is TRBJ1-5, the V gene TRBV5-1; D unresolved. V was shortened by 4 bases and J by 5 bases, with 16 bases between the two germline ends. Germline V gene lookup returns CDR1 SGHRS and CDR2 YFSETQ. This CDR3 has 15 residues. The CDR3 loop reads CASSPRQRNDQPQHF. As DNA, the CDR3 is TGCGCCAGCAGCCCGCGGCAAAGGAATGATCAGCCCCAGCATTTT.

This clonotype was observed a handful of times. The CDR3 region is CSARVKPESWANVLTF. The DNA for the CDR3 is TGCAGTGCTAGAGTTAAGCCCGAATCTTGGGCCAACGTCCTGACTTTC. The V gene is TRBV20-1, the J gene TRBJ2-6; D is uncertain. This CDR3 has 16 residues. CDR1 DFQATT and CDR2 SNEGSKA come from the germline V gene (reference sequence). Trimming pared 1 base from V and 5 bases from J, leaving 15 bases between.

This clonotype was seen only a few times. The CDR3 DNA follows: TGCGCCAGCAGCTTCACCCCACCGAACACTGAAGCTTTCTTT. Translated: CASSFTPPNTEAFF. The genes are TRBV5-1 and TRBJ1-1; D unclear. V was shortened by 2 bases and J by 1 base, with 9 bases between the two germline ends. Germline V lookup: CDR1 SGHRS, CDR2 YFSETQ. CDR3 size: 14 residues.

This clonotype was recorded only once. V and J are TRBV20-1 and TRBJ2-4, with 7 bases lining up with TRBD1. This CDR3 comprises 13 residues. The germline V gene has CDR1 DFQATT and CDR2 SNEGSKA (reference sequence). The V and J ends lost 1 base and 5 bases, in that order; junction bases with no gene match: 2. CDR3: CSARGQGENIQYF. The DNA for the CDR3 is TGCAGTGCTAGAGGCCAGGGGGAAAACATTCAGTACTTC.